This TCR beta chain emerged from a study of blood T cells in healthy people across ages. Study-level background: For every two T cells, template switching captured about one barcoded beta molecule.

V was shortened by 5 bases and J by 5 bases, with 18 bases between the two germline ends. Germline values: CDR1 SQVTM, CDR2 ANQGSEA. The CDR3 extends over 14 amino acids. A sample-barcoded 5' primer and a J-beta primer mix were used in a second PCR of roughly 7 to 12 cycles. A template-switch adaptor containing 12 random nucleotides labeled each cDNA molecule. A single record per CDR3 protein comes from TCRdb applying MiXCR to the 5' RACE reads. Of fewer than 2 million distinct CDR3 sequences in the sample, approximately 39% were seen once. This clonotype originated in a human donor in good health. Sequenced input: blood. The J gene is TRBJ2-5, the V gene TRBV29-1; D not resolved. CDR3 residues: CSVHSGSEVETQYF. The DNA for the CDR3 is TGCAGCGTTCATTCCGGGTCTGAAGTGGAGACCCAGTACTTC.